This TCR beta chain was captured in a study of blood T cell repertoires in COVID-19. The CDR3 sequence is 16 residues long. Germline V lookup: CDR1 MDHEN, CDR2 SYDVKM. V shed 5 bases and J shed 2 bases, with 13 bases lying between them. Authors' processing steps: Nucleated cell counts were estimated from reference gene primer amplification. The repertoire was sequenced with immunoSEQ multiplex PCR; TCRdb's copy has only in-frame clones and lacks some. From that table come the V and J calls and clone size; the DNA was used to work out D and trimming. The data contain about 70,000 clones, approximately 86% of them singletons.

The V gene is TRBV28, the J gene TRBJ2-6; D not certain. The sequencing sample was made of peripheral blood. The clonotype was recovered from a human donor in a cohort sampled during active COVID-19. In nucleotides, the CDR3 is TGTGCCAGCAGTGGTCCTGAGGTTGCTGGGGCCAACGTCCTGACTTTC. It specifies CASSGPEVAGANVLTF.